This T cell receptor beta chain was sequenced in a study of blood T cell repertoires in COVID-19. At the level of the study: There were acute and convalescent COVID-19 samples, and they came from the United States, Italy and Spain.

The study recruited people aged 18 to 89 years across around 24 US areas. Participants' reported clinical history set cohort assignment. The J segment lost 3 bases and the V segment lost 4 bases, leaving 5 bases of the junction unmatched. CDR3 size: 14 residues. CDR1 and CDR2 from the germline V gene are MDHEN and SYDVKM. Sequencing was performed with immunoSEQ multiplex PCR; in TCRdb, only in-frame clones are kept and a portion is missing. Of 250,000 or so clones listed, 80% to 90% are singletons. The material sequenced was PBMCs or T cells enriched from blood (not recorded which). This chain links TRBV28 with TRBJ1-2; 7 nucleotides line up with TRBD1. The clonotype originates from a woman in her thirties with acute COVID-19. This chain's CDR3 is CASSSTGDDYGYTF. For the CDR3, the DNA is TGTGCCAGCAGTTCTACAGGGGACGACTATGGCTACACCTTC.